This T cell receptor (beta chain) came from a study of T-cell reconstitution after alpha-beta-depleted transplantation in children. Study results and caveats: When one year had passed after transplant, most T-cell counts and diversity came from newly produced T cells.

This clonotype was detected only a few times. The antigen remains undetermined. Per germline, CDR1 SGHTA and CDR2 FQGTGA. The CDR3 length is 15 residues. Trimming stripped 0 bases from V and 5 bases from J, with 13 bases between. Using unique molecular identifiers, the investigators prepared the TCRbeta library. TCRdb independently ran MiXCR on the PCR reads; one entry per CDR3 protein. The sample comprises some 95,000 distinct CDR3 sequences, more than 20% of which are singletons, and roughly 23% rests with the top ten. The chain couples TRBV7-3 to TRBJ2-5; perhaps TRBD2 as D (5 bases). The sample here was PBMCs, taken before TCRalphabeta/CD19-depleted stem cell transplant. The sequence came from a boy aged 2 to 10 with acute lymphoblastic leukemia, due to receive a stem cell transplant. The CDR3 region has the DNA TGTGCCAGCAGCTTAACCCCGACTAAGTCCGAGACCCAGTACTTC. Its translation: CASSLTPTKSETQYF.